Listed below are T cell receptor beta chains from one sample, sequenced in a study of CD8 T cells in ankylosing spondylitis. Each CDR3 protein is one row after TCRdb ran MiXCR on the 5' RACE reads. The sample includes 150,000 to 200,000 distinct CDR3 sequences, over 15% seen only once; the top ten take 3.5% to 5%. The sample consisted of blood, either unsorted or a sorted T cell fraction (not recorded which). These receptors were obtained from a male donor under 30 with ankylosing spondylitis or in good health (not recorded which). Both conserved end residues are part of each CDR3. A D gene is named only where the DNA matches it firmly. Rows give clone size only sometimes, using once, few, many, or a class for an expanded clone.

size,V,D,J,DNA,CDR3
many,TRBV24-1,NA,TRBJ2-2,TGTGCCACCAGTGACGCCGGGTTACTCACCGGGGAGCTGTTTTTT,CATSDAGLLTGELFF
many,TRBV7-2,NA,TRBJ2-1,TGTGCCAGCAGCTCCCAGGGACTCGAGCAGTTCTTC,CASSSQGLEQFF
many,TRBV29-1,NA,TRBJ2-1,TGCAGCGTTGAAGTTGGAGCGGTTTCTTACAATGAGCAGTTCTTC,CSVEVGAVSYNEQFF
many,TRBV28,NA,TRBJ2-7,TGTGCCAGCGTTGGGGGCTCCTACGAGCAGTACTTC,CASVGGSYEQYF
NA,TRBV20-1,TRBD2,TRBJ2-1,TGCAGTGCTAGTCCCTCCGGGACTAGTGCTGAGCAGTTCTTC,CSASPSGTSAEQFF
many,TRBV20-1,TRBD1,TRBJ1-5,TGCAGTGCTAGAGGGGACAGGGAAGGCAATCAGCCCCAGCATTTT,CSARGDREGNQPQHF
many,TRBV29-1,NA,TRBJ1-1,TGCAGCGTCGCGGGACACCCTTTTGCTTTCTTT,CSVAGHPFAFF
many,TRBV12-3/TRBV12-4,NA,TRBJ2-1,TGTGCCAGCAGCAAGGGGGTGGGGGCTAGCGCCTACAATGAGCAGTTCTTC,CASSKGVGASAYNEQFF
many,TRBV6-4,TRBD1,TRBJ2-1,TGTGCCAGCAGTGACCCCCGGACAGGGGGCAATGAGCAGTTCTTC,CASSDPRTGGNEQFF
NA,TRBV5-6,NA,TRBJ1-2,TGTGCCAGCAGCTTGGACAGGGTAGATCATGGCTACACCTTC,CASSLDRVDHGYTF
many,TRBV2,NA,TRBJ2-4,TGTGCCAGCAGTGGAACTAGAGATCTAACCAAAAACATTCAGTACTTC,CASSGTRDLTKNIQYF
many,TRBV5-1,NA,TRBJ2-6,TGCGCCAGCAGCCGGGGATATAGACAAACTGGGGCCAACGTCCTGACTTTC,CASSRGYRQTGANVLTF
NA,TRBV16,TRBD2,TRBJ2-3,TGTGCCAGCAGCAATCTAGCGGGACTCACAGATACGCAGTATTTT,CASSNLAGLTDTQYF
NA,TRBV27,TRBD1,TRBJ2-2,TGTGCCAGTTCCGGACAGGGGGCGTCTCCCGGGGAGCTGTTTTTT,CASSGQGASPGELFF
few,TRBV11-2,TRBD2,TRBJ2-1,TGTGCCAGCGATCCCTGGACTAGCGGGAAGTACAATGAGCAGTTCTTC,CASDPWTSGKYNEQFF
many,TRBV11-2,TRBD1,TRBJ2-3,TGTGCCAGCGGGTTGGACAGGTACACAGATACGCAGTATTTT,CASGLDRYTDTQYF
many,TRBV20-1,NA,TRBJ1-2,TGCAGTGCCCCCCGGGACTTTCGAGGCTACACCTTC,CSAPRDFRGYTF
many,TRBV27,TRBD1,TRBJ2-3,TGTGCCAGCAGCTCTTGGGACAGGGGGTTCTCTAGCACAGATACGCAGTATTTT,CASSSWDRGFSSTDTQYF
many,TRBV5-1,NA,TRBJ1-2,TGCGCCAGCAATTCCTTTGTTCGGGGCCCGGTTTCTGGTGGCTACACCTTC,CASNSFVRGPVSGGYTF
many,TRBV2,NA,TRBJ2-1,TGTGCCAGCACCCGACCTACCAACACGGTAGGCAATGAGCAGTTCTTC,CASTRPTNTVGNEQFF
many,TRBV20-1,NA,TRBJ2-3,TGCAGTGCTAGTTGGACATTAGGGGATACGCAGTATTTT,CSASWTLGDTQYF
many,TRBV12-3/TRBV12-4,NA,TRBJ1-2,TGTGCCAGCCGACTGGGAAAGGGCTACACCTTC,CASRLGKGYTF
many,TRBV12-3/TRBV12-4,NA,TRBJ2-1,TGTGCCAAGGGCAGCAACAATGAGCAGTTCTTC,CAKGSNNEQFF
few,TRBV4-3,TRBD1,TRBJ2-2,TGCGCCAGCAGCCAAGATCGCAGGGGGACCGGGGAGCTGTTTTTT,CASSQDRRGTGELFF
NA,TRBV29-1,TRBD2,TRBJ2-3,TGCAGCGTTGACCTAACTAGCGGGCTCGAAGATACGCAGTATTTT,CSVDLTSGLEDTQYF
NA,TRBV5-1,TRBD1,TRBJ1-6,TGCGCCAGCAGCCCCTCGGACAGGGGGAGTTCACCCCTCCACTTT,CASSPSDRGSSPLHF
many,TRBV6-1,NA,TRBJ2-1,TGTGCCAGCAGTGGCCTGTATTCCAAACAGTTCTTC,CASSGLYSKQFF
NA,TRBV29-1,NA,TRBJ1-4,TGCAGCGTTGTGTTGGTCGGGTCTTATGAAAAACTGTTTTTT,CSVVLVGSYEKLFF
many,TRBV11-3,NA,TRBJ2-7,TGTGCCAGCAGCTTAGAGGTCTCCTACGAGCAGTACTTC,CASSLEVSYEQYF
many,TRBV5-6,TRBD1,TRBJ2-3,TGTGCCAGCAGCCCGGGACAGACTAGCACAGATACGCAGTATTTT,CASSPGQTSTDTQYF
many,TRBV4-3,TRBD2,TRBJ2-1,TGCGCCAGCAGCCGTGTACTAGCGGGAGTATACAATGAGCAGTTCTTC,CASSRVLAGVYNEQFF
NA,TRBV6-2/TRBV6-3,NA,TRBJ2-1,TGTGCCAGCAGTTTAAGCAGACCCAATGAGCAGTTCTTC,CASSLSRPNEQFF
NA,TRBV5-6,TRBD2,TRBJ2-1,TGTGCCAGCAAGGGCGGGAGGACCGACAATGAGCAGTTCTTC,CASKGGRTDNEQFF
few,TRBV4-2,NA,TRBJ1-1,TGTGCCAGCAGCCCACTCATGAACACTGAAGCTTTCTTT,CASSPLMNTEAFF
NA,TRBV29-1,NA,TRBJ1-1,TGCAGCGTGACGTACACTGAAGCTTTCTTT,CSVTYTEAFF
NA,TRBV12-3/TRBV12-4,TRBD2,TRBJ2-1,TGTGCCAGCAGTGTTGGGACTAGCGGAAGGACGTCCTACAATGAGCAGTTCTTC,CASSVGTSGRTSYNEQFF
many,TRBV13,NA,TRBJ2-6,TGTGCCAGCAGCCGCAAGACCTCTGGGGCCAACGTCCTGACTTTC,CASSRKTSGANVLTF
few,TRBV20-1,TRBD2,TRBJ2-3,TGCAGTGCTAGGATGCCCCCAGCGGGGACCACAGATACGCAGTATTTT,CSARMPPAGTTDTQYF
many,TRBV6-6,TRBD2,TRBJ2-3,TGTGCCAGCAGTTACGATCCTAGCGGGAGGGGAGACACAGATACGCAGTATTTT,CASSYDPSGRGDTDTQYF
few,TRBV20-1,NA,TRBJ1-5,TGCAGTGCTAGAGATTTGGAGGGTCAGCCCCAGCATTTT,CSARDLEGQPQHF
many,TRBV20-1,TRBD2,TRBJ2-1,TGCAGTGCTAGCGGGGGACTAGCGGCACATTACAATGAGCAGTTCTTC,CSASGGLAAHYNEQFF
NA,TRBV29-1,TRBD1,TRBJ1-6,TGCAGCGCACGGGACAGCGCTAATTCACCCCTCCACTTT,CSARDSANSPLHF
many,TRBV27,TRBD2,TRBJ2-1,TGTGCCAGCAGTTTTAGCGGGGAGCCCTACAATGAGCAGTTCTTC,CASSFSGEPYNEQFF
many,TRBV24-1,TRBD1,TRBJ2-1,TGTGCCACCAGTGACCTGGGGGACAGGGCGAACAATGAGCAGTTCTTC,CATSDLGDRANNEQFF
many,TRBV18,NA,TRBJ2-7,TGTGCCAGCTCACCACCGACCTACGAGCAGTACTTC,CASSPPTYEQYF
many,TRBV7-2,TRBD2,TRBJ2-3,TGTGCCAGCAGCTTAATGCGGGAGAGCACAGATACGCAGTATTTT,CASSLMRESTDTQYF
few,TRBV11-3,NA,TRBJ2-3,TGTGCCAGCAGCCATGGTGGTGATACGCAGTATTTT,CASSHGGDTQYF
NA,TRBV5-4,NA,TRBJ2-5,TGTGCCAGCAGCGTAATCGGGGAAGAGACCCAGTACTTC,CASSVIGEETQYF
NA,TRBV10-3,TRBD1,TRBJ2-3,TGTGCCATCAGTGAGGGCAGGGGGCGAGGAGATACGCAGTATTTT,CAISEGRGRGDTQYF
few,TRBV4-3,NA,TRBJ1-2,TGCGCCAGCAGCCAAGAGGCAGGGGCCACGGGTGGCTACACCTTC,CASSQEAGATGGYTF
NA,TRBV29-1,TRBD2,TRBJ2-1,TGCAGCGTTGCGACTAGCGGGGCCTACAATGAGCAGTTCTTC,CSVATSGAYNEQFF
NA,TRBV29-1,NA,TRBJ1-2,TGCAGCGTAGTCGCGGTGGGGGTAGGTGGCTACACCTTC,CSVVAVGVGGYTF
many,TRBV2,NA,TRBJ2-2,TGTGCCAGCAGCGGGGGCCGCACCGGGGAGCTGTTTTTT,CASSGGRTGELFF
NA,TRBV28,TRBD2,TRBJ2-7,TGTGCCAGCCTTACGGCCGGGACTAGCGACTACGAGCAGTACTTC,CASLTAGTSDYEQYF
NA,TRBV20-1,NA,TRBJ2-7,TGCAGTGCTAGACAGGGGCTTCCGACCTCCTACGAGCAGTACTTC,CSARQGLPTSYEQYF